This is a list of T cell receptor beta chains from one sample in a study of cytomegalovirus exposure and HLA in healthy donors. Generated by immunoSEQ multiplex PCR, the TCRdb table keeps only in-frame clones and is missing some. The repertoire holds 200,000 to 250,000 clones, with around 78% as singletons. The sample comprised PBMCs. All receptors derive from a woman between 18 and 29 years old in good health and CMV-seronegative. Both conserved end residues are part of each CDR3. A D gene is named only where the DNA matches it firmly. Not all rows give a size; the values are once, few, many and, for expanded clones, a class.

j_call,v_call,cdr3_length,d_call,clone_size,cdr3_aa,cdr3_nt
TRBJ1-4,TRBV6-6,14,.,.,CASRAERGREKLFF,TGTGCCAGCAGGGCGGAACGCGGGCGAGAAAAACTGTTTTTT
TRBJ2-1,TRBV19,14,.,few,CASSINLKGNEQFF,TGTGCCAGTAGTATAAACCTAAAGGGGAATGAGCAGTTCTTC
TRBJ1-4,TRBV6-5,13,.,.,CASSRDRGEKLFF,TGTGCCAGCAGCCGGGACCGGGGGGAAAAACTGTTTTTT
TRBJ2-3,TRBV5-1,14,TRBD1,.,CASSSGTGTDTQYF,TGCGCCAGCAGCTCCGGGACAGGCACAGATACGCAGTATTTT
TRBJ2-5,TRBV29-1,14,TRBD2,.,CSVARLAGGETQYF,TGCAGCGTGGCTAGGCTAGCGGGAGGAGAGACCCAGTACTTC
TRBJ2-3,TRBV2,15,TRBD1,.,CASSEGQGVADTQYF,TGTGCCAGCAGTGAAGGACAGGGGGTGGCAGATACGCAGTATTTT
TRBJ2-2,TRBV2,15,.,few,CASSRQSANTGELFF,TGTGCCAGCAGTCGACAGAGCGCGAACACCGGGGAGCTGTTTTTT
TRBJ1-3,TRBV28,11,.,.,CASQERNTIYF,TGTGCCAGCCAGGAGAGAAACACCATATATTTT
TRBJ1-3,TRBV2,13,.,.,CASTLYGGNTIYF,TGTGCCAGCACACTGTACGGGGGGAACACCATATATTTT
TRBJ1-5,TRBV6-1,13,TRBD1,.,CASGGQLNQPQHF,TGTGCCAGCGGGGGACAGCTCAATCAGCCCCAGCATTTT
TRBJ1-4,TRBV7-2,16,.,.,CASSLVASGLNEKLFF,TGTGCCAGCAGCTTAGTTGCCTCGGGCCTTAATGAAAAACTGTTTTTT
TRBJ2-1,TRBV6-1,14,.,.,CASSDWGSNNEQFF,TGTGCCAGCAGTGATTGGGGCTCTAACAATGAGCAGTTCTTC
TRBJ1-2,TRBV19,13,.,few,CASTPPGAPGYTF,TGTGCCAGTACCCCCCCGGGGGCGCCCGGCTACACCTTC
TRBJ2-2,TRBV13,12,.,.,CASSLEAGELFF,TGTGCCAGCAGCTTAGAAGCCGGGGAGCTGTTTTTT
TRBJ1-1,TRBV11-3,13,.,.,CASSPQGNTEAFF,TGTGCCAGCAGCCCCCAGGGCAACACTGAAGCTTTCTTT
TRBJ2-7,TRBV27,15,TRBD1,.,CASSGAGQGKDEQYF,TGTGCCAGCAGTGGGGCGGGACAGGGGAAAGACGAGCAGTACTTC
TRBJ2-2,TRBV2,14,.,.,CASRGTVNTGELFF,TGTGCCAGCAGGGGGACGGTAAACACCGGGGAGCTGTTTTTT
TRBJ2-5,TRBV15,15,TRBD1,.,CATSSPQTGDETQYF,TGTGCCACCAGCAGTCCCCAGACAGGGGACGAGACCCAGTACTTC
TRBJ2-2,TRBV11-3,15,TRBD2,.,CASSIRTSDVGELFF,TGTGCCAGCAGTATACGCACTAGCGATGTCGGGGAGCTGTTTTTT
TRBJ1-3,TRBV6-5,13,.,once,CASSYSSGNTIYF,TGTGCCAGCAGTTACTCGAGCGGAAACACCATATATTTT
TRBJ1-1,TRBV30,14,.,once,CAWSVYRRNTEAFF,TGTGCCTGGAGTGTATACAGGAGGAACACTGAAGCTTTCTTT
TRBJ2-7,TRBV6-1,16,.,.,CASSEPYTGTNAPLYF,TGTGCCAGCAGTGAACCATACACCGGGACAAATGCTCCTTTGTACTTC
TRBJ2-5,TRBV7-9,14,.,.,CASSYNREQETQYF,TGTGCCAGCAGTTATAACAGGGAACAAGAGACCCAGTACTTC
TRBJ2-7,TRBV27,16,.,.,CASRLTGISGYYEQYF,TGTGCCAGCAGATTAACAGGGATCAGCGGGTACTACGAGCAGTACTTC
TRBJ2-5,TRBV5-8,17,TRBD1,few,CASSLGSGQGAGETQYF,TGTGCCAGCAGCTTGGGTAGCGGACAGGGGGCGGGAGAGACCCAGTACTTC
TRBJ2-1,TRBV9,13,.,.,CASSQVGRDEQFF,TGTGCCAGCAGCCAGGTGGGTCGGGATGAGCAGTTCTTC
TRBJ1-1,TRBV2,13,.,.,CASAQGGGTEAFF,TGTGCCAGCGCACAAGGGGGGGGGACTGAAGCTTTCTTT
TRBJ2-3,TRBV27,15,TRBD1,.,CASRWGQGVEDTQYF,TGTGCCAGCAGATGGGGACAGGGCGTGGAAGATACGCAGTATTTT
TRBJ1-2,TRBV5-1,16,TRBD1,.,CASSSRDRDFAGGYTF,TGCGCCAGCAGCTCCCGGGACAGGGATTTTGCGGGTGGCTACACCTTC
TRBJ2-5,TRBV13,12,.,once,CASSQQGETQYF,TGTGCCAGCAGCCAACAGGGTGAGACCCAGTACTTC
TRBJ2-6,TRBV27,13,.,.,CASSFDRRGVLTF,TGTGCCAGCAGTTTTGACAGGCGAGGCGTCCTGACTTTC
TRBJ1-5,TRBV18,15,.,.,CASSRRGRGSQPQHF,TGTGCCAGCTCGCGCAGGGGAAGGGGCAGTCAGCCCCAGCATTTT
TRBJ1-1,TRBV27,16,.,.,CASSWVGGTGNTEAFF,TGTGCCAGCAGTTGGGTAGGAGGGACGGGTAACACTGAAGCTTTCTTT
TRBJ2-1,TRBV5-6,15,TRBD2,.,CASSLVLAGVNEQFF,TGTGCCAGCAGCTTGGTTTTAGCGGGAGTCAATGAGCAGTTCTTC
TRBJ2-3,TRBV13,15,TRBD2,.,CASSFGTSDGDTQYF,TGTGCCAGCAGCTTTGGGACTAGCGATGGAGATACGCAGTATTTT
TRBJ2-7,TRBV2,12,.,few,CASNRAYYEQYF,TGTGCCAGCAACAGGGCGTACTACGAGCAGTACTTC
TRBJ2-5,TRBV7-3,13,.,.,CASSLGGQETQYF,TGTGCCAGCAGCTTAGGCGGCCAAGAGACCCAGTACTTC
TRBJ2-3,TRBV25-1,17,.,few,CARIRHLLNFLGDTQYF,TGTGCCCGAATCAGGCACCTCCTAAACTTCCTGGGCGATACGCAGTATTTT
TRBJ2-7,TRBV27,15,TRBD2,.,CASSLGLADSYEQYF,TGTGCCAGCAGTCTGGGACTAGCGGACTCCTACGAGCAGTACTTC
TRBJ1-2,TRBV5-1,15,.,.,CASSLTTTINYGYTF,TGCGCCAGCAGCTTAACAACTACCATTAACTATGGCTACACCTTC
TRBJ1-5,TRBV6-6,16,TRBD1,.,CASSRGGRDSNQPQHF,TGTGCCAGCAGCAGGGGGGGGCGGGATAGCAATCAGCCCCAGCATTTT
TRBJ1-2,TRBV2,14,TRBD1,few,CASSRQGEDYGYTF,TGTGCCAGCAGTAGACAGGGGGAAGACTATGGCTACACCTTC
TRBJ1-5,TRBV18,15,.,.,CASSSDRYSNQPQHF,TGTGCCAGCTCATCGGACAGATATAGCAATCAGCCCCAGCATTTT